The rows below give T cell receptor beta chains drawn from one sample of a study of OX40 agonist ivuxolimab in advanced cancers. The protocol was immunoSEQ multiplex PCR, while the TCRdb copy is restricted to in-frame clones and leaves out a portion. The data contain tens of thousands of clones, roughly 91% of them singletons. Here the sequenced sample was CD4+ or CD8+ T cells sorted from blood, taken in a trial of the OX40 agonist ivuxolimab. The receptor set was obtained from an adult with an advanced solid tumor such as melanoma, head and neck, liver or kidney cancer. The CDR3 runs from the conserved cysteine through the conserved F or W. D genes are given only for firm matches. Clone size is stated in some rows and not others, as once, few, many or a class when expanded.

D: -; V: TRBV15; J: TRBJ1-3; size: -; DNA: TGTGCCACCAGCAGAGTTACAAACACCATATATTTT; CDR3: CATSRVTNTIYF
D: -; V: TRBV4-3; J: TRBJ2-1; size: -; DNA: TGCGCCAGCAGCCAAGATGTGGGGGTAGTGCAGTTCTTC; CDR3: CASSQDVGVVQFF
D: TRBD2; V: TRBV4-3; J: TRBJ2-7; size: once; DNA: TGCGCCAGCAGCCAAGACCGAGTTGCAGCGGGAGGGCCCCCTTACGAGCAGTACTTC; CDR3: CASSQDRVAAGGPPYEQYF
D: TRBD1; V: TRBV14; J: TRBJ2-6; size: -; DNA: TGTGCCAGCAGCCAAGGGGACAGGTTAAGCTCTGGGGCCAACGTCCTGACTTTC; CDR3: CASSQGDRLSSGANVLTF
D: -; V: TRBV5-1; J: TRBJ2-3; size: few; DNA: TGCGCCAGCAGCTTGGCGGTGGATGGGAAATCAGATACGCAGTATTTT; CDR3: CASSLAVDGKSDTQYF
D: TRBD1; V: TRBV7-6; J: TRBJ1-2; size: -; DNA: TGTGCCAGCAGCTGGTCGCCGGGACAGGTCTATGGCTACACCTTC; CDR3: CASSWSPGQVYGYTF
D: TRBD1; V: TRBV11-3; J: TRBJ2-1; size: -; DNA: TGTGCCAGCAGCTTAGATACAGGGGTCCATGAGCAGTTCTTC; CDR3: CASSLDTGVHEQFF
D: TRBD1; V: TRBV29-1; J: TRBJ2-3; size: -; DNA: TGCAGCGTTGACGGGACAGGGGCCACAGATACGCAGTATTTT; CDR3: CSVDGTGATDTQYF
D: -; V: TRBV4-1; J: TRBJ2-2; size: -; DNA: TGCGCCAGCAGCCCGAGTCCGGTCACCGGGGAGCTGTTTTTT; CDR3: CASSPSPVTGELFF
D: TRBD2; V: TRBV27; J: TRBJ2-1; size: -; DNA: TGTGCCAGCAGTTTACTTAGCGGGAGATCCTTCAATGAGCAGTTCTTC; CDR3: CASSLLSGRSFNEQFF
D: -; V: TRBV18; J: TRBJ2-7; size: once; DNA: TGTGCCAGCTCACCACAACAATCGGAGCAGTACTTC; CDR3: CASSPQQSEQYF
D: TRBD2; V: TRBV7-3; J: TRBJ2-3; size: -; DNA: TGTGCCAGCAGCTTAACTCTTGGGGGAGGGCCAGATACGCAGTATTTT; CDR3: CASSLTLGGGPDTQYF
D: -; V: TRBV7-9; J: TRBJ1-1; size: -; DNA: TGTGCCAGCAGCTACGACTGGGGATCTGAAGCTTTCTTT; CDR3: CASSYDWGSEAFF
D: TRBD1; V: TRBV4-1; J: TRBJ1-2; size: -; DNA: TGCGCCAGCAGCCAACGAAGGACAGGTTCGTCGGGCTACACCTTC; CDR3: CASSQRRTGSSGYTF
D: -; V: TRBV5-8; J: TRBJ2-4; size: -; DNA: TGTGCCAGCAGGTCTCTAGGGTTGGGGGCTGGTGGAAACATTCAGTACTTC; CDR3: CASRSLGLGAGGNIQYF
D: TRBD1; V: TRBV29-1; J: TRBJ1-2; size: -; DNA: TGCAGCGTTGACCAAGAGGGGGCGGTTGGCTACACCTTC; CDR3: CSVDQEGAVGYTF
D: -; V: TRBV11-3; J: TRBJ2-1; size: -; DNA: TGTGCCAGCAGCTTGGGCCATGAGCAGTTCTTC; CDR3: CASSLGHEQFF
D: TRBD2; V: TRBV11-3; J: TRBJ2-7; size: -; DNA: TGTGCCAGCACCTCCGGGGGGGGTGTCAACCGAGAGCAGTACTTC; CDR3: CASTSGGGVNREQYF
D: -; V: TRBV9; J: TRBJ2-7; size: -; DNA: TGTGCCAGCAGCTCCAACTCCTACGAGCAGTACTTC; CDR3: CASSSNSYEQYF
D: -; V: TRBV19; J: TRBJ2-2; size: -; DNA: TGTGCCAGTACCCGATATGTCGGCGGGGAGCTGTTTTTT; CDR3: CASTRYVGGELFF
D: -; V: TRBV5-1; J: TRBJ1-2; size: -; DNA: TGCGCCAGCAGCTTGGATTCCTCTTGGGGCTATGGCTACACCTTC; CDR3: CASSLDSSWGYGYTF
D: -; V: TRBV7-2; J: TRBJ2-5; size: -; DNA: TGTGCCAGCAGCTTAGGGCAGAAAGAGACCCAGTACTTC; CDR3: CASSLGQKETQYF
D: -; V: TRBV7-2; J: TRBJ1-1; size: once; DNA: TGTGCCAGCAGCTCAAGCACGGACACTGAAGCTTTCTTT; CDR3: CASSSSTDTEAFF
D: -; V: TRBV11-2; J: TRBJ2-2; size: -; DNA: TGTGCCAGCTCACCTCCCCCGAGGGACACCCTCACCGGGGAGCTGTTTTTT; CDR3: CASSPPPRDTLTGELFF
D: -; V: TRBV19; J: TRBJ2-1; size: -; DNA: TGTGCCAGTAGCCCACGGCGGGCTAGCAGGAACTACAATGAGCAGTTCTTC; CDR3: CASSPRRASRNYNEQFF
D: -; V: TRBV7-9; J: TRBJ2-7; size: once; DNA: TGTGCCAGCAGCGTCTCCTACGAGCAGTACTTC; CDR3: CASSVSYEQYF
D: -; V: TRBV5-1; J: TRBJ1-1; size: few; DNA: TGCGCCAGCACGATTTTTGCGGGAGGGACTGAAGCTTTCTTT; CDR3: CASTIFAGGTEAFF
D: TRBD1; V: TRBV7-9; J: TRBJ1-1; size: -; DNA: TGTGCCAGCAGCCAACGGACAGGGGGCGCCGGGTTGGACACTGAAGCTTTCTTT; CDR3: CASSQRTGGAGLDTEAFF
D: -; V: TRBV2; J: TRBJ2-5; size: -; DNA: TGTGCCAGCAGTGAAGGTCTCTGGGCCGAGACCCAGTACTTC; CDR3: CASSEGLWAETQYF
D: -; V: TRBV2; J: TRBJ2-5; size: once; DNA: TGTGCCAGCAGTGAAAAGGAGACCCAGTACTTC; CDR3: CASSEKETQYF
D: -; V: TRBV2; J: TRBJ1-2; size: -; DNA: TGTGCCAGCAGTGAAACGGCAGTGGACGGAAACTATGGCTACACCTTC; CDR3: CASSETAVDGNYGYTF
D: TRBD2; V: TRBV10-3; J: TRBJ2-3; size: -; DNA: TGTGCCATCACTGGCGGGAGGGGTTCAGATACGCAGTATTTT; CDR3: CAITGGRGSDTQYF
D: -; V: TRBV29-1; J: TRBJ2-6; size: -; DNA: TGCAGCTTCACGGGCTCTGGGGCCAACGTCCTGACTTTC; CDR3: CSFTGSGANVLTF
D: -; V: TRBV6-1; J: TRBJ1-2; size: -; DNA: TGTGCCAGCACCCTTGGGCGCGGCTACACCTTC; CDR3: CASTLGRGYTF
D: TRBD2; V: TRBV5-4; J: TRBJ2-5; size: -; DNA: TGTGCCAGCAGCCCAAGATCTAGCGGGAGGGAGACCCAGTACTTC; CDR3: CASSPRSSGRETQYF
D: -; V: TRBV2; J: TRBJ1-1; size: -; DNA: TGTGCCAGCGCCGTACAGGGAAACACTGAAGCTTTCTTT; CDR3: CASAVQGNTEAFF
D: -; V: TRBV6-5; J: TRBJ2-7; size: -; DNA: TGTGCCAGCAGTTACTCGACAGGCGTCTACGAGCAGTACTTC; CDR3: CASSYSTGVYEQYF
D: TRBD1; V: TRBV5-4; J: TRBJ2-4; size: -; DNA: TGTGCCAGCGGCCAAGGGGGCGTCGCCAAAAACATTCAGTACTTC; CDR3: CASGQGGVAKNIQYF
D: -; V: TRBV19; J: TRBJ1-1; size: -; DNA: TGTGCCAGTACCAGGAACTTGATGAACACTGAAGCTTTCTTT; CDR3: CASTRNLMNTEAFF
D: TRBD2; V: TRBV5-1; J: TRBJ2-3; size: -; DNA: TGCGCCAGCAGCTTGCAAGCGGGAGAGGCAGATACGCAGTATTTT; CDR3: CASSLQAGEADTQYF
D: TRBD2; V: TRBV9; J: TRBJ2-3; size: few; DNA: TGTGCCAGCAGCGTCAGCGGGAGGGGCACAGATACGCAGTATTTT; CDR3: CASSVSGRGTDTQYF
D: TRBD2; V: TRBV12-5; J: TRBJ2-7; size: -; DNA: TGTGCTAGTGGTTTGGGACTAGCGGCCCCTAGCGAGCAGTACTTC; CDR3: CASGLGLAAPSEQYF
D: TRBD1; V: TRBV6-6; J: TRBJ2-7; size: once; DNA: TGTGCCAGCAGTTACTCAAGGGGGCGTTTCGACGAGCAGTACTTC; CDR3: CASSYSRGRFDEQYF
D: -; V: TRBV7-9; J: TRBJ2-6; size: -; DNA: TGTGCCAGCAGCTTAATGGTCTCTGGGGCCAACGTCCTGACTTTC; CDR3: CASSLMVSGANVLTF
D: TRBD1; V: TRBV5-1; J: TRBJ1-2; size: -; DNA: TGCGCCAGCAGCTTGGAACAGGGGATAACTGGCTACACCTTC; CDR3: CASSLEQGITGYTF
D: -; V: TRBV27; J: TRBJ1-1; size: -; DNA: TGTGCCAGCAGTTCTCATACAGCTTACACTGAAGCTTTCTTT; CDR3: CASSSHTAYTEAFF
D: TRBD1; V: TRBV10-1; J: TRBJ2-2; size: once; DNA: TGCGCCAGCAGTGCCCAGGGGGCCGGAGGGGCCGGGGAGCTGTTTTTT; CDR3: CASSAQGAGGAGELFF